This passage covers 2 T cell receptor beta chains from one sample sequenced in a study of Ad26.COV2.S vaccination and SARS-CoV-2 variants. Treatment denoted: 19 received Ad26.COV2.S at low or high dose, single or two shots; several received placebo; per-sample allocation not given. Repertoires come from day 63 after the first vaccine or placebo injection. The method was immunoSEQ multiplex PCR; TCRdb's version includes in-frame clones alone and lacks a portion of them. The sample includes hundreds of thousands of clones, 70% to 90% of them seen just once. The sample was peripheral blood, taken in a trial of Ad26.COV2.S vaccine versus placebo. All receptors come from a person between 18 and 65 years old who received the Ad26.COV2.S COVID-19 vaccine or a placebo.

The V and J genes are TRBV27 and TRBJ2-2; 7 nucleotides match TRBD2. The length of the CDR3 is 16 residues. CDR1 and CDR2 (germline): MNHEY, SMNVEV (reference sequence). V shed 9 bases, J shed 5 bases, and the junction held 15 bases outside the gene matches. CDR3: CASPSLGGSSTGELFF. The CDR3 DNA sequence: TGTGCCAGTCCATCTTTGGGAGGGTCGAGTACCGGGGAGCTGTTTTTT.

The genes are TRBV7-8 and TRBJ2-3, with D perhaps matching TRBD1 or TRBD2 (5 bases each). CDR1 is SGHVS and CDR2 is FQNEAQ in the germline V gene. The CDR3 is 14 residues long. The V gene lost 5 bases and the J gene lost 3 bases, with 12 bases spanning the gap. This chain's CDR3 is CASSLRETTDTQYF. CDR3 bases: TGTGCCAGCAGCCTCAGGGAGACGACAGATACGCAGTATTTT.